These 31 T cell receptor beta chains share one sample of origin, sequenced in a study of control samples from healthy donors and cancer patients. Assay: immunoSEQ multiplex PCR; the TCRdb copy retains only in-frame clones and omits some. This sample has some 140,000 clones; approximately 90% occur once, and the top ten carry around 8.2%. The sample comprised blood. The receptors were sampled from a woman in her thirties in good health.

The CDR3 spells CAWSVNDEQYF. The DNA for the CDR3 is TGTGCCTGGAGTGTGAATGACGAGCAGTACTTC. The chain joins TRBV30 to TRBJ2-7; D is unclear. Germline loops: CDR1 GTSNPN, CDR2 SVGIG (reference sequence). The V end was cut by 0 bases, the J end by 5 bases, with 5 bases between. This CDR3 is 11 amino acids long.

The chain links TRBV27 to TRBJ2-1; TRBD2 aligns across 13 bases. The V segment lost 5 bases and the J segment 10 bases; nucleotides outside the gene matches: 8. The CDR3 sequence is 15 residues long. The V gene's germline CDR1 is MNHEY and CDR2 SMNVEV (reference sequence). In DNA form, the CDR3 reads TGTGCCAGCAGTATTTACAGACTAGCGGGAGGAGAGCAGTTCTTC. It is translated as CASSIYRLAGGEQFF.

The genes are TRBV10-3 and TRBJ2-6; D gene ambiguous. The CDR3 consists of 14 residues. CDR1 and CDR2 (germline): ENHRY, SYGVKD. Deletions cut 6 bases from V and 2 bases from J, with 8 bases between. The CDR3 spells CAISPVTGANVLTF. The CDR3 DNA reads TGTGCCATCAGCCCCGTTACTGGGGCCAACGTCCTGACTTTC.

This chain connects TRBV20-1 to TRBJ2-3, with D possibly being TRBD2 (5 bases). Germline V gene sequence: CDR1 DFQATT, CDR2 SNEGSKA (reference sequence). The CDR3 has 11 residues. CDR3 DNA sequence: TGCAGACCTTCCGGGGCAGATACGCAGTATTTT. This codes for CRPSGADTQYF.

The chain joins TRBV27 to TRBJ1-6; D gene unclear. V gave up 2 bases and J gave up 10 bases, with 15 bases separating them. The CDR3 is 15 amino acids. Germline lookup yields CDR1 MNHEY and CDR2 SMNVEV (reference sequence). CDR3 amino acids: CASSLGSGYRSPLHF. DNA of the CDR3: TGTGCCAGCAGTTTAGGCTCGGGGTATCGATCACCCCTCCACTTT.

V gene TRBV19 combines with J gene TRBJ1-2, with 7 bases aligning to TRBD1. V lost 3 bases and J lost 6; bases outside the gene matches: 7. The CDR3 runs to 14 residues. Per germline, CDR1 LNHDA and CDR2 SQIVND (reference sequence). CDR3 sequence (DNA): TGTGCCAGTAGTATCCCAGGACAGGCCAATGGCTACACCTTC. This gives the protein CASSIPGQANGYTF. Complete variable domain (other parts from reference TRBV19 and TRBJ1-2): DGGITQSPKYLFRKEGQNVTLSCEQNLNHDAMYWYRQDPGQGLRLIYYSQIVNDFQKGDIAEGYSVSREKKESFPLTVTSAQKNPTAFYLCASSIPGQANGYTFGSGTRLTVV.

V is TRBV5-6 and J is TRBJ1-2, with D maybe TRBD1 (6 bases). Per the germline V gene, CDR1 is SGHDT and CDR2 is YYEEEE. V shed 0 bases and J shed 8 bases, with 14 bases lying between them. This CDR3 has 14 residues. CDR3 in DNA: TGTGCCAGCAGCTTGGCCTCAGGGGCAGGGGGCTACACCTTC. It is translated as CASSLASGAGGYTF.

This CDR3 is CAISGLNYNEQFF. Here the CDR3 DNA reads TGTGCCATCAGTGGACTGAACTACAATGAGCAGTTCTTC. The rearrangement uses TRBV10-3 and TRBJ2-1, with D hard to call. CDR3 length: 13 residues. Per germline, CDR1 ENHRY and CDR2 SYGVKD. Trimming took off 4 bases at V and 3 bases at J, with 7 bases between the two ends.

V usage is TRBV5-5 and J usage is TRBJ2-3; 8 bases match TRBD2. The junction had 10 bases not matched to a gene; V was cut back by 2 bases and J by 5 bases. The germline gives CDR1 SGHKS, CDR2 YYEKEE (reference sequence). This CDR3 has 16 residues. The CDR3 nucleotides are TGTGCCAGCAGCTTAGTTTTTAGCGGGAAGCAAGATACGCAGTATTTT. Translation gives CASSLVFSGKQDTQYF.

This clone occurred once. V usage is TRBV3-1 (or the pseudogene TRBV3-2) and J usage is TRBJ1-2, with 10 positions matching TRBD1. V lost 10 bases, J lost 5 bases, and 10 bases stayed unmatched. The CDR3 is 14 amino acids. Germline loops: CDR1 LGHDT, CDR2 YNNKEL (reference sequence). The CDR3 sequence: CATSGTGALYGYTF. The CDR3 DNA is TGTGCCACCTCCGGGACAGGGGCCCTATATGGCTACACCTTC.

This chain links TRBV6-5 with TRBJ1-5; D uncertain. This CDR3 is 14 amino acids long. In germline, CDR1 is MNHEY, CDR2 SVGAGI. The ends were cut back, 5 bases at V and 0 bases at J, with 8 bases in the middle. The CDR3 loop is CASSLSDSNQPQHF. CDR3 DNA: TGTGCCAGCAGTCTGTCAGATAGCAATCAGCCCCAGCATTTT.

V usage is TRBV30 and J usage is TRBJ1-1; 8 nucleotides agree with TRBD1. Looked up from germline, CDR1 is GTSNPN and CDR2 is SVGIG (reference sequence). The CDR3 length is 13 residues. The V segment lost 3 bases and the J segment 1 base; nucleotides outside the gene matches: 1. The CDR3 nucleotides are TGTGCCTGGAGAGGACAGGGGAACACTGAAGCTTTCTTT. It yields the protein CAWRGQGNTEAFF.

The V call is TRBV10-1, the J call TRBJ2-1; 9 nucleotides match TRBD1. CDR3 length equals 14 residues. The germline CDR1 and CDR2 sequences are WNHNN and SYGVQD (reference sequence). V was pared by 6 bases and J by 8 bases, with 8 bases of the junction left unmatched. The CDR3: CASRPGTGNDEQFF. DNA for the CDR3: TGCGCCAGCAGACCCGGGACAGGGAATGATGAGCAGTTCTTC.

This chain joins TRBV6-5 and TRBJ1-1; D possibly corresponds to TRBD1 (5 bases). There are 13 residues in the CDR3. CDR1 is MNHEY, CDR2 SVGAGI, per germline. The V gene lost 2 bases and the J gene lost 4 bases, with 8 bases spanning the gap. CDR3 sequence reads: CASSYAQGTEAFF. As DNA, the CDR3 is TGTGCCAGCAGTTACGCTCAGGGCACTGAAGCTTTCTTT.

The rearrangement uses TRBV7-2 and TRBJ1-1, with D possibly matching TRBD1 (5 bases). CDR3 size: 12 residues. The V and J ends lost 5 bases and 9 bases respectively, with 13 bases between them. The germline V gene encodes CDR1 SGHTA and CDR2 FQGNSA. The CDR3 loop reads CASSEGRLKAFF. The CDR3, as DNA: TGTGCCAGCAGCGAGGGACGCCTGAAAGCTTTCTTT. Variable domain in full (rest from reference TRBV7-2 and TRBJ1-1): GAGVSQSPSNKVTEKGKDVELRCDPISGHTALYWYRQSLGQGLEFLIYFQGNSAPDKSGLPSDRFSAERTGGSVSTLTIQRTQQEDSAVYLCASSEGRLKAFFGQGTRLTVV.

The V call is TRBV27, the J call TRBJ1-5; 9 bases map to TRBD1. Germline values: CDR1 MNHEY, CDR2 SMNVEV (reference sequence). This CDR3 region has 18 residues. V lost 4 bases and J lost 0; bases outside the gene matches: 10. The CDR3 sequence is CASSSLRDRVFSNQPQHF. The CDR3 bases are TGTGCCAGCAGTTCACTCCGGGACAGGGTATTTAGCAATCAGCCCCAGCATTTT.

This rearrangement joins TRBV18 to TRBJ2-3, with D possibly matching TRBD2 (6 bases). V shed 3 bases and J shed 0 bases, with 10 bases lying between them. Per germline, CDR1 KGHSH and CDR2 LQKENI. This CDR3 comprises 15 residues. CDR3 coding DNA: TGTGCCAGCTCACCCGCCGGGACTAGCACAGATACGCAGTATTTT. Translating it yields CASSPAGTSTDTQYF.

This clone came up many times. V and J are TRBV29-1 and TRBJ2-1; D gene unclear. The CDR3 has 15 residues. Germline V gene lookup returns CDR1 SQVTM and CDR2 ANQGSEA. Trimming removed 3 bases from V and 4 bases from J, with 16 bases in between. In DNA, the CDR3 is TGCAGCGTTGAGGTCTGGGATTCCCCTTACAATGAGCAGTTCTTC. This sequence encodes CSVEVWDSPYNEQFF.

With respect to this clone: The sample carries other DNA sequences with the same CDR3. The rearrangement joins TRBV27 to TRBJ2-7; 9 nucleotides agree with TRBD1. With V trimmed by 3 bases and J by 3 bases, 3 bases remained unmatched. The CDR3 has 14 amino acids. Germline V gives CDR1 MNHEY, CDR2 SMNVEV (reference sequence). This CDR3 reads CASSLRDRVYEQYF. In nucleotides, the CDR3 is TGTGCCAGCAGTTTGAGGGACAGGGTCTACGAGCAGTACTTC.

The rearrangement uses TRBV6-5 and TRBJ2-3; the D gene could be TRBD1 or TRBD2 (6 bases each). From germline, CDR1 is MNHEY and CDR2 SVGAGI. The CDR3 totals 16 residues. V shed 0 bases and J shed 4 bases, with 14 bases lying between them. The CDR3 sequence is CASSYSRRGAADTQYF. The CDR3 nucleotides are TGTGCCAGCAGTTACTCGAGAAGGGGGGCAGCAGATACGCAGTATTTT.

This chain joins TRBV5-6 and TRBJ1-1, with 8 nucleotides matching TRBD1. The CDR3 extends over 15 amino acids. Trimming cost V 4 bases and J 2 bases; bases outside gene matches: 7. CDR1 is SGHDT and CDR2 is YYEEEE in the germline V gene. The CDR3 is CASSANGQGNTEAFF. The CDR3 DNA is TGTGCCAGCAGCGCTAACGGACAGGGTAACACTGAAGCTTTCTTT.

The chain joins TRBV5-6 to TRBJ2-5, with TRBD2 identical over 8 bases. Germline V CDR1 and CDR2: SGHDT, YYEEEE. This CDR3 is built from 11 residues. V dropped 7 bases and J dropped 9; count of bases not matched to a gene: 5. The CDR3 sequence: CASGTGGAQYF. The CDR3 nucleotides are TGTGCCAGCGGAACGGGAGGGGCCCAGTACTTC.

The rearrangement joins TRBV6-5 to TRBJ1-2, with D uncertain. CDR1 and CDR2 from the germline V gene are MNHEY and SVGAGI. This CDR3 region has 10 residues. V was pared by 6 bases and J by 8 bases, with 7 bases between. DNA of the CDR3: TGTGCCAGCAGCGGTGGAGGCTACACCTTC. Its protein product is CASSGGGYTF.

Here the CDR3 reads CASSHRSRSYEQYF. CDR3 nucleotide sequence: TGTGCCAGCAGCCACAGATCCCGAAGCTACGAGCAGTACTTC. V gene TRBV3-1 (or the pseudogene TRBV3-2) combines with J gene TRBJ2-7; the D is unclear. The CDR3 covers 14 residues. V dropped 3 bases and J dropped 3 bases, with 12 bases sitting between them. The germline V gene has CDR1 LGHDT and CDR2 YNNKEL (reference sequence).

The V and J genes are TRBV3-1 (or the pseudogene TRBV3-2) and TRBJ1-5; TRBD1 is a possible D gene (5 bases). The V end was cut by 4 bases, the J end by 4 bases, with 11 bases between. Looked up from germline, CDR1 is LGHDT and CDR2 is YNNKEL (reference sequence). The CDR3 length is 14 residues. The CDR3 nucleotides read TGTGCCAGCAGCCTGGGGACGGATAATCAGCCCCAGCATTTT. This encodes CASSLGTDNQPQHF.

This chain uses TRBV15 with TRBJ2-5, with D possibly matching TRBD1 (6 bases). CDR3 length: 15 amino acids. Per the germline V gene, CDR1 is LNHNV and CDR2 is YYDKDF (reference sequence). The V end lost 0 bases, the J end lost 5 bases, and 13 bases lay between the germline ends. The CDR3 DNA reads TGTGCCACCAGCAGAGATTGGGGGCGTCCGGAGACCCAGTACTTC. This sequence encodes CATSRDWGRPETQYF.

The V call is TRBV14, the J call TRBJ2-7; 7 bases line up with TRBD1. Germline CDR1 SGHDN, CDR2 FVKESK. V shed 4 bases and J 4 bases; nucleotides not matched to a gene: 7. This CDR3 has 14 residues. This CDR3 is CASSRAGGKYEQYF. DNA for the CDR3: TGTGCCAGCAGCCGGGCAGGGGGTAAATACGAGCAGTACTTC. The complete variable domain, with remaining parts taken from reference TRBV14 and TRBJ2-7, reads EAGVTQFPSHSVIEKGQTVTLRCDPISGHDNLYWYRRVMGKEIKFLLHFVKESKQDESGMPNNRFLAERTGGTYSTLKVQPAELEDSGVYFCASSRAGGKYEQYFGPGTRLTVT.

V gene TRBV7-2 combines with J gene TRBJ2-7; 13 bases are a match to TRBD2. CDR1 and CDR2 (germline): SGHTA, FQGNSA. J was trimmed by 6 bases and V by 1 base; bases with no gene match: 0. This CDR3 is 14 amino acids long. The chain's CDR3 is CASSLGLAGGEQYF. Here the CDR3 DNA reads TGTGCCAGCAGCTTAGGACTAGCGGGAGGCGAGCAGTACTTC.

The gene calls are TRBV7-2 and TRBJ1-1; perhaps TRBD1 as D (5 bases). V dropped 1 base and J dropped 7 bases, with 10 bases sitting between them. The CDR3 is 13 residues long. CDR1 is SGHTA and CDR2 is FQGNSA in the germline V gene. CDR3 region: CASSLDWGYEAFF. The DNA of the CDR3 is TGTGCCAGCAGCTTAGATTGGGGCTATGAAGCTTTCTTT.

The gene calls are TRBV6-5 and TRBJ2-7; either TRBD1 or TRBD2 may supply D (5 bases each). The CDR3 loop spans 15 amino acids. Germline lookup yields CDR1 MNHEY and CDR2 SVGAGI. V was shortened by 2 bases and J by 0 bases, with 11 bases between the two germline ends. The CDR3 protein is CASSYEGTDSYEQYF. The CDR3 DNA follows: TGTGCCAGCAGTTACGAGGGGACGGACTCCTACGAGCAGTACTTC.

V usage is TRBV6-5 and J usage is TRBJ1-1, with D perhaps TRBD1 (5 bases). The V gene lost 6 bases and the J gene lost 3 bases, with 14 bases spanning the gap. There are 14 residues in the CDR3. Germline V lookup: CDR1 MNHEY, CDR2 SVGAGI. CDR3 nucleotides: TGTGCCAGCAGCCCCTCGTTGGGGGACACTGAAGCTTTCTTT. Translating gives CASSPSLGDTEAFF.